This T cell receptor beta chain was sequenced for a study of T cells after posttransplantation cyclophosphamide (dated by TCRdb to 2016 to 2017). Concerning the study at large: Using TRB sequencing, the study followed how the T cell repertoire reconstituted after myeloablative bone marrow transplantation in which posttransplantation cyclophosphamide served as GVHD prophylaxis. Antigen receptor sequencing was done on samples from about 38 PTCy-treated patients and from roughly 15 related bone marrow donors of those patients. Blood from all 35 or so PTCy patients with 1-year posttransplant specimens was subjected to TRB sequencing. TRB sequencing was also done on up to roughly 3 additional blood samples from 2 to 5.2 years after transplant in 3 patients, and on pretransplant blood from 4 patients. Public TRB sequences were searched against a database of over 3,000 sequences associated with responses to pathogens, tumor antigens, self-antigens and alloantigens. Because TRA and TRB clonality correlated tightly in 8 to 10 samples, the subsequent TCR analyses were limited to TRB only.

The CDR3 sequence holds 17 residues, the cysteine and phenylalanine included. The DNA shown is the 51-base CDR3, in frame from base 1. Per the germline V gene (reference sequence), SGHAT is the CDR1 and FQDESV is the CDR2. V lost 1 base and J lost 5 bases; the stretch between them is 18 bases long. At least ten counts were recorded for this clone. Its binding antigen is unknown. No much larger clone exists at a distance of one base, and base qualities are not known. General study outcomes and caveats: The TRB repertoires of T cells infiltrating skin or the GI tract showed only limited overlap with the TRB repertoires found in blood. Donor-recipient similarity was low at 1-2 months but increased during the first year, and donor CD8+ memory clones often dominated later blood repertoires. Across over 40 patients, TRB clonality was highly associated with recipient CMV seropositivity and CMV reactivation, and diversity in PTCy patients was similar to diversity in CNI/methotrexate controls.

Related bone marrow donors provided peripheral blood samples on the day of marrow donation. Peripheral blood and bone marrow mononuclear cells were isolated by Ficoll-Hypaque density centrifugation and cryopreserved. Genomic DNA was used for TRB sequencing, which was performed with the immunoSEQ assay at survey resolution or with the hsTCRB kit. From the authors' description of their analysis: The immunoSEQ software handled initial read processing, and the LymphoSeq R package was used for repertoire analyses. Clonality was computed as 1 minus normalized Shannon entropy; Gini coefficient was also calculated for each TRB dataset. Phenotypes of unsorted samples were inferred by mapping TRB sequences from sorted subsets of the recipient or donor onto the same recipient's unsorted samples. TCRdb took over this immuneACCESS table, retaining in-frame rearrangements with V and J assigned. Such tables are incomplete; in checked studies, under half of the missing clones stem from an unresolved V gene, and the remainder is unexplained. The V and J calls and clone size were taken over from that table, and D and trimming were inferred from the DNA. In this sample, fewer than 35,000 clones appear, none counted once only. The top ten clonotypes cover about 2.5% of the sample.

Sequenced material: PBMCs. The receptor was derived from a woman between 55 and 75 years old in good health, CMV-negative, and a related stem cell transplant donor. The sequence joins TRBV11-1 to TRBJ2-1, with the D segment identity uncertain. The DNA sequence is given as TGTGCCAGCAGCTTAGGAACACAGTCTACCTCGAACAATGAGCAGTTCTTC. Its product reads: CASSLGTQSTSNNEQFF. The CDR3, completed at both ends by the reference TRBV11-1 and TRBJ2-1 genes, gives the full variable domain EAEVAQSPRYKITEKSQAVAFWCDPISGHATLYWYRQILGQGPELLVQFQDESVVDDSQLPKDRFSAERLKGVDSTLKIQPAELGDSAMYLCASSLGTQSTSNNEQFFGPGTRLTVL.